The 18 T cell receptor beta chains given below trace back to one sample, sequenced in a study of CD8+ T cells in alopecia areata (dated by TCRdb to the late 2010s). Receptor amplification or capture employed the immunoSEQ multiplex PCR assay. RNA was extracted from all samples and reverse transcribed into cDNA, which served as template for TCR sequencing. TCRdb mirrors the immuneACCESS table, restricted to in-frame sequences. Some clones are absent from its copies; in checked studies, under half trace to an unresolved V gene, and the reason for the others is unknown. Recorded for this sample are 200,000 to 250,000 clones; more than 55% of them occurred a single time. Nearly 5% of the sample goes to the ten largest clones. The sequencing input was CD8+ T cells sorted from blood. Receptors originate from a human donor in good health.

This chain links TRBV27 with TRBJ2-5, with 9 bases aligning to TRBD2. J gave up 5 bases and V 0 bases, and 10 bases lay outside the gene matches. The CDR3 consists of 17 residues. Germline V gives CDR1 MNHEY, CDR2 SMNVEV (reference sequence). The CDR3 here is CASSLSGASGERETQYF. As DNA, the CDR3 is TGTGCCAGCAGTTTATCGGGGGCTAGCGGGGAAAGGGAGACCCAGTACTTC.

The V gene is TRBV9, the J gene TRBJ1-6; TRBD1 might be the D (5 bases). Germline CDR1 is SGDLS and CDR2 is YYNGEE. This CDR3 has 12 amino acids. Trimming shortened V by 4 bases and J by 10 bases, and 9 bases separated the two germline ends. CDR3 sequence reads: CASSLEGSPLHF. In DNA form, the CDR3 reads TGTGCCAGCAGCTTAGAGGGGTCACCCCTCCACTTT.

The chain is built from TRBV29-1 and TRBJ1-1, with 9 bases lining up with TRBD1. V shed 5 bases and J 5 bases; nucleotides not matched to a gene: 6. CDR3 length equals 13 residues. The germline V gene encodes CDR1 SQVTM and CDR2 ANQGSEA. CDR3: CSVPGTGWTEAFF. In DNA form, the CDR3 reads TGCAGCGTTCCCGGGACAGGGTGGACTGAAGCTTTCTTT.

The CDR3 DNA is TGTGCCTGGAGTGTAGGACAGGGAGGTGAGACCCAGTACTTC. This translates into CAWSVGQGGETQYF. The chain links TRBV30 to TRBJ2-5; 8 bases match TRBD1. Germline CDR1 and CDR2: GTSNPN and SVGIG (reference sequence). This CDR3 is 14 amino acids long. Losses at the gene ends were 0 bases for V and 5 bases for J; bases not matched to a gene: 5.

The chain recombines TRBV7-8 with TRBJ1-2, with D tentatively TRBD1 (6 bases). The V end lost 3 bases, the J end lost 2 bases, and 7 bases lay between the germline ends. From germline, CDR1 is SGHVS and CDR2 FQNEAQ. CDR3 length: 13 amino acids. The DNA of the CDR3 is TGTGCCAGCAGCTTCGGGACAAACTATGGCTACACCTTC. Translating gives CASSFGTNYGYTF.

This clone was recorded at least ten times. The V and J genes are TRBV11-2 and TRBJ2-7; D is possibly TRBD1 or TRBD2 (5 bases each). The V and J ends lost 5 bases and 2 bases respectively, with 19 bases between them. Germline V CDR1 and CDR2: SGHAT, FQNNGV. This CDR3 has 16 residues. The CDR3 protein is CASSPTPGTAAYEQYF. In nucleotides, the CDR3 is TGTGCCAGCAGCCCAACTCCCGGGACGGCTGCCTACGAGCAGTACTTC. The whole variable domain, remainder taken from reference TRBV11-2 and TRBJ2-7, is EAGVAQSPRYKIIEKRQSVAFWCNPISGHATLYWYQQILGQGPKLLIQFQNNGVVDDSQLPKDRFSAERLKGVDSTLKIQPAKLEDSAVYLCASSPTPGTAAYEQYFGPGTRLTVT.

This clone showed up just once. The rearrangement links TRBV13 to TRBJ2-1; 13 nucleotides agree with TRBD2. The CDR3 totals 16 residues. The J segment lost 9 bases and the V segment lost 4 bases, leaving 9 bases of the junction unmatched. Germline values: CDR1 PRHDT, CDR2 FYEKMQ (reference sequence). The DNA of the CDR3 is TGTGCCAGCAGCTCCCAACTAGCGGGGGGGCGTAGTGAGCAGTTCTTC. Amino acid sequence: CASSSQLAGGRSEQFF.

This clone has more than one count but fewer than ten. The V gene is TRBV6-1, the J gene TRBJ1-1; unclear D gene. This CDR3 region has 12 residues. V lost 11 bases and J lost 2, with 12 bases in between. Looked up from germline, CDR1 is MNHNS and CDR2 is SASEGT. CDR3 protein: CAYLTSNTEAFF. CDR3 nucleotides: TGTGCCTACCTGACCAGTAACACTGAAGCTTTCTTT.

This chain links TRBV29-1 with TRBJ1-2; D not resolved. Germline lookup yields CDR1 SQVTM and CDR2 ANQGSEA. This CDR3 is built from 9 residues. Trimming removed 5 bases from V and 6 bases from J, with 4 bases in between. The CDR3 region is CSVSDGYTF. CDR3 in DNA: TGCAGCGTTTCTGATGGCTACACCTTC.

The CDR3 spells CASRWDANQGYGYTF. In nucleotides, the CDR3 is TGTGCCAGCCGCTGGGACGCAAACCAAGGCTATGGCTACACCTTC. The V and J genes are TRBV27 and TRBJ1-2; weak D call: TRBD1 (5 bases). Germline values: CDR1 MNHEY, CDR2 SMNVEV (reference sequence). Between the trimmed V and J ends, which lost 8 bases and 4 bases, there was a span of 20 bases. There are 15 residues in the CDR3.

The rearrangement joins TRBV29-1 to TRBJ2-1; D may match TRBD1 or TRBD2 (5 bases each). Deletions cut 6 bases from V and 5 bases from J, with 14 bases between. This CDR3 is 13 amino acids long. Germline assignment: CDR1 SQVTM and CDR2 ANQGSEA. As DNA, the CDR3 is TGCAGCGTGGGCCCTCGAGGGGACAATGAGCAGTTCTTC. Protein product: CSVGPRGDNEQFF.

The J gene is TRBJ1-6, the V gene TRBV2; unclear D gene. The CDR3 totals 13 residues. Germline assignment: CDR1 SNHLY and CDR2 FYNNEI. Trimming removed 1 base at V and 9 bases at J, with 7 bases between. The CDR3 coding sequence is TGTGCCAGCAGTGAAGGATCCCGTTCACCCCTCCACTTT. Its translation: CASSEGSRSPLHF.

This clone was seen only a few times. This sequence joins TRBV27 and TRBJ2-1, with unresolved D. In germline, CDR1 is MNHEY, CDR2 SMNVEV (reference sequence). Trimming took off 6 bases at V and 6 bases at J, with 6 bases between the two ends. This CDR3 contains 11 residues. The CDR3 bases are TGTGCCAGCAGGATGGTCAATGAGCAGTTCTTC. Translating gives CASRMVNEQFF.

This clone was seen only a few times. The chain has TRBV21-1 and TRBJ1-6; TRBD1, the D gene given by the table, was not confirmed from the DNA. TRBV21-1 is a known pseudogene. The CDR3 length is 14 residues. The CDR3 sequence: CASTPDRKNSPLHF. The DNA of the CDR3 is TGTGCCAGCACCCCGGACAGGAAAAATTCACCCCTCCACTTT.

As regards this clone: This specimen includes other DNA sequences encoding the same CDR3. The chain couples TRBV27 to TRBJ2-1; D is possibly TRBD2 (6 bases). The V gene's germline CDR1 is MNHEY and CDR2 SMNVEV (reference sequence). CDR3 size: 14 residues. Trimming removed 3 bases at V and 1 base at J, with 7 bases between. The CDR3 region has the DNA TGTGCCAGCAGTTTGACTAGTTCCTACAATGAGCAGTTCTTC. Translation: CASSLTSSYNEQFF.

The V and J genes are TRBV9 and TRBJ2-5; D may be TRBD1 or TRBD2 (5 bases each). V dropped 0 bases and J dropped 4 bases, with 13 bases sitting between them. The CDR3 covers 15 residues. Germline V gene lookup returns CDR1 SGDLS and CDR2 YYNGEE. CDR3 protein: CASSVDDGGSETQYF. CDR3 nucleotides: TGTGCCAGCAGCGTAGACGATGGGGGATCAGAGACCCAGTACTTC.

The chain carries TRBV6-5 and TRBJ1-2; the D is unclear. The CDR3 sequence is 15 residues long. V dropped 7 bases and J dropped 4 bases, with 19 bases sitting between them. CDR1 and CDR2 from the germline V gene are MNHEY and SVGAGI. The CDR3 loop is CASTPGEGSTYGYTF. CDR3 sequence (DNA): TGTGCCAGCACCCCCGGGGAAGGGTCGACCTATGGCTACACCTTC.

The chain employs TRBV9 and TRBJ1-1; D is perhaps TRBD1 (6 bases). This CDR3 has 12 amino acids. Trimming cost V 5 bases and J 5 bases, with 10 bases left between them. Germline-derived CDR1 and CDR2 are SGDLS and YYNGEE. CDR3 nucleotide sequence: TGTGCCAGCAGTCTGGGGGCAACTGAAGCTTTCTTT. It translates to CASSLGATEAFF.